This paragraph reports one TCR beta chain. Its antigen remains unidentified. This CDR3 has 14 amino acids. J lost 3 bases, V lost 5 bases, and 6 bases had no gene match. Germline V gene sequence: CDR1 MGHDK, CDR2 SYGVNS. Profiled with immunoSEQ multiplex PCR; TCRdb holds only in-frame clones, not every one. The sample holds 160,000 or so clones, 90% seen once. This specimen comes from a study of T cell responses to AZD1222 COVID-19 vaccine. Study outcomes and limitations: Repertoire sampling happened only post peak T cell response. Females outnumbered males among donors, who were mostly white British; clonal diversity was possibly underestimated. An increase in Spike-specific TCR breadth and depth was observed after two AZD1222 doses.

This specimen was peripheral blood, taken on day 0 of AZD1222 vaccination. The TCR comes from an adult in good health. V is TRBV25-1 and J is TRBJ1-1; 7 bases align to TRBD1. The CDR3 nucleotides read TGTGCCAGCAGTCGGGACAGTGCCGACACTGAAGCTTTCTTT. Amino acids: CASSRDSADTEAFF.